This T cell receptor (beta chain) was profiled in a study of control samples from healthy donors and cancer patients. Using immunoSEQ multiplex PCR, the repertoire was profiled, and TCRdb retains in-frame clones only, with some absent. The table has some 64,000 clones, roughly 86% seen once. CDR3 length: 14 residues. Specimen: PBMCs. This clonotype was obtained from a woman in her fifties or sixties with head and neck cancer. The V gene is TRBV21-1, the J gene TRBJ1-2; the table gives TRBD1 as D, unverified against the DNA. TRBV21-1 is classified as a pseudogene. The CDR3 loop reads CASSPPRVYYGYTF. CDR3 in DNA: TGTGCCAGCAGCCCCCCCAGGGTTTACTATGGCTACACCTTC.